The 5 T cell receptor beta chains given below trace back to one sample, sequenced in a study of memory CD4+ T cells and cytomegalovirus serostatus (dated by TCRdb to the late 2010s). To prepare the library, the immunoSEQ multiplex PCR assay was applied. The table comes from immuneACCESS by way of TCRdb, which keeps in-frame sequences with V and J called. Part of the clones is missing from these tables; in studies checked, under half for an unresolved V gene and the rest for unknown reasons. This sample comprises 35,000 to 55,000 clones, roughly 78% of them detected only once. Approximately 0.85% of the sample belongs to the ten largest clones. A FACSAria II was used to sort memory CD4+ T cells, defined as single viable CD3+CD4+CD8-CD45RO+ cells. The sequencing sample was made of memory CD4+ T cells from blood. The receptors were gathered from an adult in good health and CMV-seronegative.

The CDR3 nucleotides read TGTGCCAGCAGCCGAATGGGGGGAGCTTTGAACACTGAAGCTTTCTTT. Encoded protein: CASSRMGGALNTEAFF. The rearrangement links TRBV5-6 to TRBJ1-1; D may be TRBD1 (5 bases). Trimming took off 4 bases at V and 0 bases at J, with 16 bases between the two ends. Germline V gives CDR1 SGHDT, CDR2 YYEEEE. The length of the CDR3 is 16 residues.

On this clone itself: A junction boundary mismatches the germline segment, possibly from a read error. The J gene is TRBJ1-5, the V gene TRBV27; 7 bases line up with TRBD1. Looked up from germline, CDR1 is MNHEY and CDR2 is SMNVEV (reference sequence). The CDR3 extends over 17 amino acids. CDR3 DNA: TGTGCCAGCAGTTCACAGTTGAGGGGGCAACATAATCGGCCCCAGCATTTT. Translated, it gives CASSSQLRGQHNRPQHF.

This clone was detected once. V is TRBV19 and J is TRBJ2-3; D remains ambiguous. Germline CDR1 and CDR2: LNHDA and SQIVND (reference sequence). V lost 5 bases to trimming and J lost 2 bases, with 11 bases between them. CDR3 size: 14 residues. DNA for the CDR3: TGTGCCAGTAGTGGACGAATCCCCACAGATACGCAGTATTTT. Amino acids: CASSGRIPTDTQYF.

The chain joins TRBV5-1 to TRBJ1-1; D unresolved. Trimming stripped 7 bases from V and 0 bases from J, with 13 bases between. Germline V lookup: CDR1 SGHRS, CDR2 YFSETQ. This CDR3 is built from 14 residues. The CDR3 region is CASHSSGLNTEAFF. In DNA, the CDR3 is TGCGCCAGCCACTCCTCGGGTCTGAACACTGAAGCTTTCTTT.

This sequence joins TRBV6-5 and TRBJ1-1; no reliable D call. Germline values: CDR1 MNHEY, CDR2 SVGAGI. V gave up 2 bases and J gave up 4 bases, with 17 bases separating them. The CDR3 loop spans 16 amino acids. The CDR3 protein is CASSYPSPSGVTEAFF. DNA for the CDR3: TGTGCCAGCAGTTACCCCTCACCGTCCGGGGTCACTGAAGCTTTCTTT.